This T cell receptor (beta chain) came from a study of shared clonotypes between healthy human individuals. In the study overall: The people who gave samples were two women and a few men aged 18 to 49.

Study-wide results and caveats: Estimated richness was generally greater in naive than memory subsets.

The CDR3 extends over 15 amino acids. From germline, CDR1 is SGHTA and CDR2 FQGTGA. V was clipped by 1 base and J by 5 bases; unmatched bases: 4. Remarks on this clone: As yet, its antigen is unknown.

Assay used: immunoSEQ multiplex PCR; TCRdb lists only in-frame clones, some missing. Here the sample spans fewer than 1.4 million clones, approximately 80% being singletons. J is TRBJ2-1 and V is TRBV7-3; 8 bases fit TRBD2. Sequencing was done on a sample of memory CD4+ T cells from PBMCs. Subset noted: CD45RA-negative fraction. The receptor comes from a man aged 18 to 35 in good health. Some clones in this sample may be carry-over from other donors' samples. The CDR3 spells CASSLSGGYDNEQFF. The CDR3 bases are TGTGCCAGCAGCTTAAGCGGGGGGTACGACAATGAGCAGTTCTTC.